This T cell receptor beta chain is drawn from a study of cytomegalovirus exposure and HLA in healthy donors. Looked up from germline, CDR1 is LNHNV and CDR2 is YYDKDF (reference sequence). Trimming cost V 5 bases and J 2 bases; bases outside gene matches: 12. CDR3 length: 16 residues. Amplification used 60 Vbeta primers and 13 Jbeta primers. The repertoire was sequenced with immunoSEQ multiplex PCR; TCRdb's copy has only in-frame clones and lacks some. The sample lists some 150,000 clones, roughly four fifths occurring once. This clone was seen just once. Sequenced: PBMCs. The rearrangement uses TRBV15 and TRBJ2-7; 7 positions agree with TRBD1. The TCR was taken from a man aged 45-65 years in good health and CMV-seropositive. CDR3 region: CATSVGPGQRPYEQYF. The CDR3 DNA sequence: TGTGCCACCAGCGTAGGTCCGGGACAGCGACCCTACGAGCAGTACTTC.